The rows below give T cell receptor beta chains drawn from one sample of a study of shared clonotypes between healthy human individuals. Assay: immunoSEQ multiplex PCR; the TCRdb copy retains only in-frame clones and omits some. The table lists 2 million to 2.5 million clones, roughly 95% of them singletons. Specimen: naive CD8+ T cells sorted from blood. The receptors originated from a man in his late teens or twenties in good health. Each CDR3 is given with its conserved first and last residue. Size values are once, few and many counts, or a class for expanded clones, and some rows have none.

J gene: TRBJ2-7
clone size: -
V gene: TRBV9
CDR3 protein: CASSVAEQVGTYEQYF

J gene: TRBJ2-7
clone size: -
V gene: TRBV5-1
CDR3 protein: CASSSGGTGREQYF

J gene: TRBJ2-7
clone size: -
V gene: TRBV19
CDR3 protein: CASSTGTGVPVEQYF

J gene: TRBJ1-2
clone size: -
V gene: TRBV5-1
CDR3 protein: CASSPRTGQGDGYTF

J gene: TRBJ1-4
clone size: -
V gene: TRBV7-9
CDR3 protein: CASSPPFGAGNEKLFF

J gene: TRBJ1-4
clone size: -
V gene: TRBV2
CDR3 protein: CASNRAATNEKLFF

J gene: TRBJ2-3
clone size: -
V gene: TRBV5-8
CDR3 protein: CASSLLWPADTQYF

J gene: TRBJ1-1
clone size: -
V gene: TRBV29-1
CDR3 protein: CSVDLGQGTEAFF

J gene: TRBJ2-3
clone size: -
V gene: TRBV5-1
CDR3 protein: CATTTGSTDTQYF

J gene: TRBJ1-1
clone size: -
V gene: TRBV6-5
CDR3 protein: CASSYSGEATEAFF

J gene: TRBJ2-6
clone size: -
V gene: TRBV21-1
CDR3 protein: CASSTGTASGANVLTF

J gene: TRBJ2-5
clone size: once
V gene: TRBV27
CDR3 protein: CASSPIRVSGPETQYF

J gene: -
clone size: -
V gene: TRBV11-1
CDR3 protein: CASSIAQSSYEQYF

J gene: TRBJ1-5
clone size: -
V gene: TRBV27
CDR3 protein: CASSPTGSNQPQHF

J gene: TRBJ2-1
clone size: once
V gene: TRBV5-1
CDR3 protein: CASIGLSYNEQFF

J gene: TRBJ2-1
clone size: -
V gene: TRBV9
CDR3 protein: CASSDGLGAHYNEQFF

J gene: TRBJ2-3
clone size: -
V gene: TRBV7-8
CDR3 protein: CASSFTPSTDTQYF

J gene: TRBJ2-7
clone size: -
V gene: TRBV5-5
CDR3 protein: CASSLAAAPYEQYF

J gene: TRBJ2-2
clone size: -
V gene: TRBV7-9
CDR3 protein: CASSPTLGGGASWELFF

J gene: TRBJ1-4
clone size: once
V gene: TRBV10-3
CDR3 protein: CAISPGTGSLKLFF

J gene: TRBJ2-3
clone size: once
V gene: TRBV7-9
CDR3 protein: CASSTPPPPTDTQYF

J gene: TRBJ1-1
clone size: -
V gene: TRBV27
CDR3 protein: CASSLSPGLRTEAFF

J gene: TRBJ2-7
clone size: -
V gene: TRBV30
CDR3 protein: CAWSSGTGAYEQYF

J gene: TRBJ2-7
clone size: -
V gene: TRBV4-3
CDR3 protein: CASSQGGSGYEQYF

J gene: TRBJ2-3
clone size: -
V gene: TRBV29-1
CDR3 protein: CSVAGLGGARGTDTQYF

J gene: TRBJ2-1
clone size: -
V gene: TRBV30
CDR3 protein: CAWSYGGLHNEQFF

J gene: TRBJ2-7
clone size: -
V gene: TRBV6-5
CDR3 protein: CASSYGAGGTYEQYF

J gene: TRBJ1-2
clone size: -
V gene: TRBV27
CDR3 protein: CASSPSTGEKDYGYTF

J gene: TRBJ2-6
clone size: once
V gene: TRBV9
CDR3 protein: CASSPLGPLTAGANVLTF

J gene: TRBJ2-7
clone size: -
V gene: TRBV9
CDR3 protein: CASSPGGYSSYEQYF

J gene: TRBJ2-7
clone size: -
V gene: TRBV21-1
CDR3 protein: CASSRGICYEQYF

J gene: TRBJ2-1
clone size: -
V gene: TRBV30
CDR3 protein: CAWRGVAGVVYNEQFF

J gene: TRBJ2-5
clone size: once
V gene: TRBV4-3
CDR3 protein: CASSRLLAPGSETQYF

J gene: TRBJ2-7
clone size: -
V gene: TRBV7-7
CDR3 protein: CASSPEPGSYEQYF

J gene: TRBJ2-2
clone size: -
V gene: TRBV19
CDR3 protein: CASSIEAGYITGELFF

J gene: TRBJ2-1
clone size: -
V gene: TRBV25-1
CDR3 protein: CASSEPGNEQFF

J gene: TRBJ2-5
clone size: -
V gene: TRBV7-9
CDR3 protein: CASSLPGLDQETQYF

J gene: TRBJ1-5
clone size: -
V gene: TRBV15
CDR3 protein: CATSRDRGIQPQHF

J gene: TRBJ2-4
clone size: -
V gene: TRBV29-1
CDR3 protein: CSVEGSAAKNIQYF

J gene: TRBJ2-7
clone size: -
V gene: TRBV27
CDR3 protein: CASSPTHPWDEQYF

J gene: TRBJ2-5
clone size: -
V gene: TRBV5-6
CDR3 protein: CASSPHSGMKETQYF

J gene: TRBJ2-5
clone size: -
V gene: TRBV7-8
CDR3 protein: CASSLGDSGETQYF

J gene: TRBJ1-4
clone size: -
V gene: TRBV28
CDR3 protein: CASSLYEGATNEKLFF

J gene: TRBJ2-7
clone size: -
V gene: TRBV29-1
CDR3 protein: CSAAQGQSGEQYF

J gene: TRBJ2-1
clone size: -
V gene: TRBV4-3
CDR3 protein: CASSQAEGYNEQFF